This T cell receptor beta chain derives from a study of OX40 agonist ivuxolimab in advanced cancers. Overall study: At doses from 0.01 to 10 mg/kg, patients were given intravenous ivuxolimab every 2 weeks. Prior anti-PD-1, anti-PD-L1 or anti-CTLA-4 therapy did not bar entry, and roughly 40% had some. Notes on the study in general: There were, on average, more expanded clones in CD8+ T cells than in CD4+.

Patients had blood sampled at baseline and again on cycle 4 day 1 and cycle 7 day 1. Assay: immunoSEQ multiplex PCR; the TCRdb copy retains only in-frame clones and omits some. The sample holds more than 45,000 clones, around 93% seen once. A word on this clone: Its antigen is as yet unknown.

CDR1 MDHEN and CDR2 SYDVKM come from the germline V gene. The V end lost 6 bases, the J end lost 3 bases, and 15 bases lay between the germline ends. The CDR3 totals 15 residues. The receptor's source is an adult with an advanced solid tumor such as melanoma, head and neck, liver or kidney cancer. The chain uses TRBV28 and TRBJ2-1; a possible D gene is TRBD2 (5 bases). Here the sequenced sample was CD4+ or CD8+ T cells sorted from blood, taken in a trial of the OX40 agonist ivuxolimab. As DNA, the CDR3 is TGTGCCAGCAGCCCCGATCAGCGGAGCTACAATGAGCAGTTCTTC. It translates to CASSPDQRSYNEQFF.